This paragraph covers one T cell receptor (beta chain) sequence. This sample was taken from a study of Ad26.COV2.S vaccination and SARS-CoV-2 variants. This table comes from immunoSEQ multiplex PCR, and its TCRdb copy is limited to in-frame clones, with some not included. The data hold hundreds of thousands of clones, with roughly 90% observed a single time. Sample treatment: some 20 received Ad26.COV2.S at low or high dose, single or two shots; 5 received placebo; per-sample allocation not given. The investigators took samples on day 63 after the first vaccine or placebo injection. Germline V CDR1 and CDR2: GTSNPN, SVGIG (reference sequence). The CDR3 totals 16 residues. With 0 bases clipped from V and 4 bases from J, the junction kept 4 bases outside the gene matches.

The sequence came from a person between 18 and 65 years old who received the Ad26.COV2.S COVID-19 vaccine or a placebo. The V gene is TRBV30, the J gene TRBJ2-2; TRBD2 matches 11 bases. The sequencing here drew on peripheral blood, taken in a trial of Ad26.COV2.S vaccine versus placebo. The CDR3 DNA reads as TGTGCCTGGAGTGTACTAGCGGGGGTTAGCACCGGGGAGCTGTTTTTT. Translation: CAWSVLAGVSTGELFF.